This note documents a single TCR beta chain sequence. What it recognizes is unknown. Germline loops: CDR1 DFQATT, CDR2 SNEGSKA (reference sequence). The CDR3 has 14 amino acids. Deletions cut 6 bases from V and 8 bases from J, with 19 bases between. A sample-barcoded 5' primer and a J-beta primer mix were used in a second PCR of about 7 to 12 cycles. One entry per CDR3 protein results from TCRdb running MiXCR on the 5' RACE reads. Counted here are about 1.5 million distinct CDR3 sequences, roughly two fifths occurring once; the ten biggest clones make up about 4%. The data belong to a study of blood T cells in healthy people across ages. Findings of the study overall: Diversity figures based on one million T cells were deemed too low.

The clonotype originates from a woman aged 18-35 years in good health. Input material: blood. This sequence joins TRBV20-1 and TRBJ1-4, with D uncertain. The CDR3 bases are TGCAGTGCCCATGACCGGGGTGGAGGGGAAAAACTGTTTTTT. It yields the protein CSAHDRGGGEKLFF.